These 26 T cell receptor beta chains share one sample of origin, sequenced in a study of cytomegalovirus exposure and HLA in healthy donors. The PCR used 60 Vbeta and 13 Jbeta primers. Repertoires were generated with immunoSEQ multiplex PCR, while TCRdb's copy carries only in-frame clones and drops some. This sample has fewer than 120,000 clones, with around 80% found just once. The material sequenced was PBMCs. The receptors come from a man aged 25-40 years in good health and CMV-seropositive.

The V call is TRBV13, the J call TRBJ2-7, with 9 bases lining up with TRBD1. The CDR3 spans 15 residues. The V and J ends lost 4 bases and 3 bases, in that order; junction bases with no gene match: 7. Germline V gives CDR1 PRHDT, CDR2 FYEKMQ (reference sequence). CDR3 DNA: TGTGCCAGCAGCTCACTGGGACAGGGAAACTACGAGCAGTACTTC. Translated: CASSSLGQGNYEQYF.

A remark on this clone: One junction end does not reproduce the germline sequence, and a read error may be involved. The rearrangement joins TRBV20-1 to TRBJ2-3; 7 positions agree with TRBD1. CDR1 and CDR2 (germline): DFQATT, SNEGSKA (reference sequence). The CDR3 is 9 residues long. CDR3 coding DNA: TGCAGTGCCGCCCCCACAGGGGAATTT. This encodes CSAAPTGEF.

The chain links TRBV7-9 to TRBJ2-3; 7 bases align to TRBD2. After removal of 3 bases from V and 5 bases from J, the junction contained 8 bases not matched to a gene. Germline values: CDR1 SEHNR, CDR2 FQNEAQ (reference sequence). This CDR3 spans 15 amino acids. The CDR3, as DNA: TGTGCCAGCAGCTTCCTAGGGACTACCGGAGATACGCAGTATTTT. It translates to CASSFLGTTGDTQYF. The variable domain in full, with the rest retrieved from reference TRBV7-9 and TRBJ2-3, is DTGVSQNPRHKITKRGQNVTFRCDPISEHNRLYWYRQTLGQGPEFLTYFQNEAQLEKSRLLSDRFSAERPKGSFSTLEIQRTEQGDSAMYLCASSFLGTTGDTQYFGPGTRLTVL.

The chain employs TRBV2 and TRBJ1-2, with 9 positions matching TRBD1. There are 12 residues in the CDR3. Germline V CDR1 and CDR2: SNHLY, FYNNEI. J lost 8 bases, V lost 6 bases, and 4 bases had no gene match. CDR3 sequence: CASSWDREGYTF. The CDR3 DNA reads TGTGCCAGCAGCTGGGACAGGGAAGGCTACACCTTC.

The chain has TRBV30 and TRBJ2-1; TRBD1 might be the D (6 bases). CDR3 length: 18 amino acids. Looked up from germline, CDR1 is GTSNPN and CDR2 is SVGIG (reference sequence). V was pared by 1 base and J by 0 bases, with 19 bases between. As DNA, the CDR3 is TGTGCCTGGAGTGGGTCAGAGACAGGTCTTAGCTCCTACAATGAGCAGTTCTTC. Amino acids: CAWSGSETGLSSYNEQFF.

This clone showed up just once. The rearrangement uses TRBV5-6 and TRBJ2-1, with 8 bases aligning to TRBD1. Germline-derived CDR1 and CDR2 are SGHDT and YYEEEE. Unmatched junction bases numbered 6, after V lost 0 bases and J lost 7 bases. This CDR3 spans 15 amino acids. The CDR3 DNA follows: TGTGCCAGCAGCTTGGGGACAGGGTTGCGGAATGAGCAGTTCTTC. Translating it yields CASSLGTGLRNEQFF.

There are a few counts of this clone. The V and J genes are TRBV25-1 and TRBJ1-4, with unresolved D. There are 13 residues in the CDR3. The germline V gene encodes CDR1 MGHDK and CDR2 SYGVNS. V lost 7 bases and J lost 5, with 11 bases in between. The CDR3 loop reads CASTTGGNEKLFF. The DNA for the CDR3 is TGTGCCAGCACCACGGGAGGGAATGAAAAACTGTTTTTT.

J is TRBJ1-2 and V is TRBV13; 10 bases align to TRBD1. Germline V gene sequence: CDR1 PRHDT, CDR2 FYEKMQ (reference sequence). V gave up 5 bases and J gave up 8 bases; unmatched junction bases: 5. The CDR3 extends over 13 amino acids. The CDR3 protein is CASSERTGGGYTF. DNA for the CDR3: TGTGCCAGCAGCGAGAGGACAGGGGGGGGCTACACCTTC. The full variable domain, in which reference TRBV13 and TRBJ1-2 provide the parts outside the CDR3, is AAGVIQSPRHLIKEKRETATLKCYPIPRHDTVYWYQQGPGQDPQFLISFYEKMQSDKGSIPDRFSAQQFSDYHSELNMSSLELGDSALYFCASSERTGGGYTFGSGTRLTVV.

The chain has TRBV5-1 and TRBJ2-1; the D gene is possibly TRBD2 (5 bases). Germline V gives CDR1 SGHRS, CDR2 YFSETQ. Deletions cut 5 bases from V and 0 bases from J, with 15 bases between. The CDR3 has 16 amino acids. This chain's CDR3 is CASRLAFSSSYNEQFF. In DNA form, the CDR3 reads TGCGCCAGCAGATTAGCGTTTTCGAGCTCCTACAATGAGCAGTTCTTC. Based on the CDR3 plus reference TRBV5-1 and TRBJ2-1, the full variable domain is KAGVTQTPRYLIKTRGQQVTLSCSPISGHRSVSWYQQTPGQGLQFLFEYFSETQRNKGNFPGRFSGRQFSNSRSEMNVSTLELGDSALYLCASRLAFSSSYNEQFFGPGTRLTVL.

The V and J genes are TRBV29-1 and TRBJ2-7, with 9 bases aligning to TRBD1. Germline V CDR1 and CDR2: SQVTM, ANQGSEA. J was trimmed by 7 bases and V by 4 bases; bases with no gene match: 2. This CDR3 has 11 residues. CDR3 bases: TGCAGCGTTGGACAGGGGGATGAGCAGTACTTC. It encodes CSVGQGDEQYF.

The chain combines TRBV25-1 with TRBJ1-5; D might be TRBD1 (5 bases). The length of the CDR3 is 15 residues. The V gene lost 8 bases and the J gene lost 4 bases, with 18 bases spanning the gap. Germline values: CDR1 MGHDK, CDR2 SYGVNS. CDR3 sequence (DNA): TGTGCCAGCGGGGGGGAAGGAGAAGGAAATCAGCCCCAGCATTTT. This translates into CASGGEGEGNQPQHF. Complete variable domain (other parts from reference TRBV25-1 and TRBJ1-5): EADIYQTPRYLVIGTGKKITLECSQTMGHDKMYWYQQDPGMELHLIHYSYGVNSTEKGDLSSESTVSRIRTEHFPLTLESARPSHTSQYLCASGGEGEGNQPQHFGDGTRLSIL.

This clone was counted many times. Here the CDR3 DNA reads TGTGCCAGCAGCAGGACTAGGGACTACGAGCAGTACTTC. Protein sequence: CASSRTRDYEQYF. V gene TRBV5-5 combines with J gene TRBJ2-7, with 7 bases that match TRBD2. Trimming at V came to 4 bases and at J to 3 bases, leaving 4 bases not matched to a gene. The CDR3 covers 13 residues. Germline CDR1 and CDR2: SGHKS and YYEKEE (reference sequence).

This clone has just a few counts. This chain joins TRBV5-1 and TRBJ2-7; no definite D call. Germline CDR1 and CDR2: SGHRS and YFSETQ. The CDR3 has 14 residues. V was clipped by 0 bases and J by 4 bases, with 11 bases between them. The CDR3 bases are TGCGCCAGCAGCTTGGTAGGCGGTAGGTACGAGCAGTACTTC. Its protein is CASSLVGGRYEQYF.

J is TRBJ1-2 and V is TRBV5-1; a possible D gene is TRBD1 (5 bases). The germline V gene has CDR1 SGHRS and CDR2 YFSETQ. Trimming left V 1 base short and J 4 bases short, with 11 bases between. CDR3 length: 14 residues. The CDR3 bases are TGCGCCAGCAGCTTGCTTCAGGGTTCCTATGGCTACACCTTC. Its translation: CASSLLQGSYGYTF.

The rearrangement links TRBV7-3 to TRBJ2-1; 7 bases are shared with TRBD1. This CDR3 region has 13 residues. Trimming took 3 bases from V and 9 from J; bases not matched to a gene: 5. Germline CDR1 SGHTA, CDR2 FQGTGA. The DNA of the CDR3 is TGTGCCAGCAGCTTTGACAGGGCGAGTGAGCAGTTCTTC. It encodes CASSFDRASEQFF.

The genes are TRBV5-5 and TRBJ2-7; 8 bases are a match to TRBD1. Germline V gene data show CDR1 as SGHKS and CDR2 as YYEKEE (reference sequence). The CDR3 is 15 amino acids. The V and J ends lost 1 base and 0 bases, in that order; junction bases with no gene match: 3. CDR3 coding DNA: TGTGCCAGCAGCTTGAGGGACAGGTCCTCCTACGAGCAGTACTTC. Protein sequence: CASSLRDRSSYEQYF.

The chain has TRBV9 and TRBJ2-5; D ambiguous. The closer fit of TRBJ2-7 to the DNA end suggests the J call may be wrong. Germline CDR1 reads SGDLS; CDR2 reads YYNGEE. The CDR3 length is 15 residues. CDR3 sequence: CASSVAPVADYEQYF. The DNA for the CDR3 is TGTGCCAGCAGCGTAGCCCCGGTTGCAGACTACGAGCAGTACTTC.

The gene calls are TRBV5-1 and TRBJ2-1, with TRBD2 as a possible D gene (5 bases). There are 15 residues in the CDR3. V lost 5 bases and J lost 0, with 12 bases in between. In germline, CDR1 is SGHRS, CDR2 YFSETQ. CDR3 protein: CASRVGLSSYNEQFF. CDR3 coding DNA: TGCGCCAGCAGGGTCGGACTGAGCTCCTACAATGAGCAGTTCTTC. Full variable domain (outside the CDR3, taken from reference TRBV5-1 and TRBJ2-1): KAGVTQTPRYLIKTRGQQVTLSCSPISGHRSVSWYQQTPGQGLQFLFEYFSETQRNKGNFPGRFSGRQFSNSRSEMNVSTLELGDSALYLCASRVGLSSYNEQFFGPGTRLTVL.

The rearrangement joins TRBV5-1 to TRBJ2-7; 9 bases match TRBD2. Germline trimming cut 0 bases from V and 0 bases from J; bases unmatched to any gene: 4. Per the germline V gene, CDR1 is SGHRS and CDR2 is YFSETQ. The CDR3 is 16 amino acids. The CDR3 DNA sequence: TGCGCCAGCAGCTTGGTCGCGGGGGGGAGCTCCTACGAGCAGTACTTC. Translated: CASSLVAGGSSYEQYF. Based on the CDR3 plus reference TRBV5-1 and TRBJ2-7, the full variable domain is KAGVTQTPRYLIKTRGQQVTLSCSPISGHRSVSWYQQTPGQGLQFLFEYFSETQRNKGNFPGRFSGRQFSNSRSEMNVSTLELGDSALYLCASSLVAGGSSYEQYFGPGTRLTVT.

The rearrangement uses TRBV18 and TRBJ2-7; TRBD2 agrees at 12 bases. After removal of 8 bases from V and 4 bases from J, the junction contained 9 bases not matched to a gene. Germline lookup yields CDR1 KGHSH and CDR2 LQKENI. The CDR3 is 15 residues long. CDR3 DNA sequence: TGTGCCAGCACTATTACTAGCGGGGGGCAGTACGAGCAGTACTTC. Protein: CASTITSGGQYEQYF.

This chain joins TRBV28 and TRBJ2-1; D is uncertain. Per germline, CDR1 MDHEN and CDR2 SYDVKM. The length of the CDR3 is 15 residues. V was shortened by 4 bases and J by 2 bases, with 12 bases between the two germline ends. The CDR3 DNA reads as TGTGCCAGCAGTTCCCCGGCAGGAACCTACAATGAGCAGTTCTTC. It encodes CASSSPAGTYNEQFF.

The V call is TRBV19, the J call TRBJ1-5; D is possibly TRBD1 (6 bases). V lost 3 bases and J 1 base, leaving 13 bases between the germline ends. Germline V gene sequence: CDR1 LNHDA, CDR2 SQIVND (reference sequence). The CDR3 is 16 residues long. The DNA of the CDR3 is TGTGCCAGTAGTATGGTGGGGGCTATCAGCAATCAGCCCCAGCATTTT. It codes for CASSMVGAISNQPQHF.

CDR3 sequence (DNA): TGCGCCAGCAGCCACGCTAGCGGGGGAACGGCAGATACGCAGTATTTT. The encoded protein is CASSHASGGTADTQYF. This chain joins TRBV4-3 and TRBJ2-3, with TRBD2 matching 10 bases. The V and J ends lost 3 bases and 4 bases, in that order; junction bases with no gene match: 7. The germline V gene has CDR1 LGHNA and CDR2 YSLEER. The CDR3 has 16 residues.

The chain combines TRBV29-1 with TRBJ2-1, with 11 nucleotides matching TRBD1. Germline V lookup: CDR1 SQVTM, CDR2 ANQGSEA. The CDR3 contains 14 residues. The J segment lost 7 bases and the V segment lost 5 bases, leaving 7 bases of the junction unmatched. As DNA, the CDR3 is TGCAGCGTTACTACCGGGACAGGGGGTAATGAGCAGTTCTTC. Amino acid sequence: CSVTTGTGGNEQFF.

The CDR3 DNA reads TGTGCCAGCAGGCCGGGACTTGGCGGGGTCTATGGCTACACCTTC. It codes for CASRPGLGGVYGYTF. The chain couples TRBV6-1 to TRBJ1-2, with a tentative D call TRBD1 (5 bases). The CDR3 extends over 15 amino acids. From germline, CDR1 is MNHNS and CDR2 SASEGT. The ends were cut back, 6 bases at V and 4 bases at J, with 18 bases in the middle.

This chain connects TRBV11-2 to TRBJ2-5; a weak D match, TRBD2 (5 bases). Germline values: CDR1 SGHAT, CDR2 FQNNGV. With 4 bases removed from V and 1 base from J, the gap between germline ends came to 13 bases. CDR3 size: 15 residues. CDR3 coding DNA: TGTGCCAGCAGCTCCGTCCGGGGTGCCCAAGAGACCCAGTACTTC. It specifies CASSSVRGAQETQYF.